This TCR beta chain came from a study of beta chain features in type 1 diabetes. Study background: Cell yields, gender and age were comparable in patients and healthy donors.

All sorted populations exceeded 98% purity. Findings and caveats of the study: Type 1 diabetes patients had fewer VDJ junction insertions and more deletions. Patients with Type 1 diabetes showed moderately but significantly shorter TCRB CDR3s in all four CD4+ subsets.

Expressed TCRB transcripts were sequenced because the entire RNA isolate underwent reverse transcription. Using immunoSEQ multiplex PCR, the repertoire was profiled, and TCRdb retains in-frame clones only, with some absent. The data show a few hundred thousand clones, with more than 13% seen just once and approximately 0.02% held by the top ten. This clone has just a few counts. Its specificity is not known. The junction had 5 bases not matched to a gene; V was cut back by 5 bases and J by 6 bases. From germline, CDR1 is SGHNT and CDR2 YENEEA. This CDR3 spans 13 amino acids. This TCR was sampled from a woman younger than 30 in good health. Sequencing used naive CD4+ T cells from blood. J is TRBJ1-2 and V is TRBV11-3, with 8 bases aligning to TRBD1. DNA of the CDR3: TGTGCCAGCAGCCGGACAGGGTTGGATGGCTACACCTTC. Protein sequence: CASSRTGLDGYTF.